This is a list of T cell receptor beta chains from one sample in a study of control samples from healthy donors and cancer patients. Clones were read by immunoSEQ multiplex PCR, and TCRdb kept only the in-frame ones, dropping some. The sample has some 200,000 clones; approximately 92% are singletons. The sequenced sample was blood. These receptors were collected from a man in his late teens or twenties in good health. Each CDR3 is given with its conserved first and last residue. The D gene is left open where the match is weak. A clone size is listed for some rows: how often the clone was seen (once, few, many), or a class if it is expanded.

cdr3_nt: TGTGCCAGTGAATTTAGGGGGGGCGCTGAAGCTTTCTTT
cdr3_aa: CASEFRGGAEAFF
j_call: TRBJ1-1
d_call: NA
clone_size: NA
v_call: TRBV19

cdr3_nt: TGCGCCAGCAGTGGGGGGGCGGGGATCTCCTACAATGAGCAGTTCTTC
cdr3_aa: CASSGGAGISYNEQFF
j_call: TRBJ2-1
d_call: NA
clone_size: NA
v_call: TRBV2

cdr3_nt: TGTGCCAGCTCACCAGAGGGGAGCTCCTACAATGAGCAGTTCTTC
cdr3_aa: CASSPEGSSYNEQFF
j_call: TRBJ2-1
d_call: NA
clone_size: NA
v_call: TRBV18

cdr3_nt: TGTGCCAGCAGCCGGGACGGCACAGATACGCAGTATTTT
cdr3_aa: CASSRDGTDTQYF
j_call: TRBJ2-3
d_call: NA
clone_size: NA
v_call: TRBV6-6

cdr3_nt: TGTGCCAGCAGTGAAGCTCTAGCGGGGGCCGCTGTACAAGAGACCCAGTACTTC
cdr3_aa: CASSEALAGAAVQETQYF
j_call: TRBJ2-5
d_call: TRBD2
clone_size: NA
v_call: TRBV6-1

cdr3_nt: TGTGCCAGCAGCTTGCCCACCGGGGTTTCACCCCTCCACTTT
cdr3_aa: CASSLPTGVSPLHF
j_call: TRBJ1-6
d_call: NA
clone_size: NA
v_call: TRBV5-5

cdr3_nt: TGTGCCAGCAGTTACCCCAATGGCGAGCAGTACTTC
cdr3_aa: CASSYPNGEQYF
j_call: TRBJ2-7
d_call: NA
clone_size: NA
v_call: TRBV6-6

cdr3_nt: TGTGCCAGCAGTTTAAACTTCGGGCAACCCCTCCACTTT
cdr3_aa: CASSLNFGQPLHF
j_call: TRBJ1-6
d_call: NA
clone_size: NA
v_call: TRBV27

cdr3_nt: TGTGCCAGCAGCCTACCAATAGGAGGCGAGCAGTACTTC
cdr3_aa: CASSLPIGGEQYF
j_call: TRBJ2-7
d_call: NA
clone_size: NA
v_call: TRBV3-1/TRBV3-2

cdr3_nt: TGTGCCAGTAGTATAGCCCTCAATTCGGGGGGCTACAATGAGCAGTTCTTC
cdr3_aa: CASSIALNSGGYNEQFF
j_call: TRBJ2-1
d_call: TRBD2
clone_size: NA
v_call: TRBV19

cdr3_nt: TGTGCCAGCGGGGACTTCTCTGGAAACACCATATATTTT
cdr3_aa: CASGDFSGNTIYF
j_call: TRBJ1-3
d_call: NA
clone_size: NA
v_call: TRBV28

cdr3_nt: TGTGCCACCAGCAGAGCTGCGTTATCTGGGGCCAACGTCCTGACTTTC
cdr3_aa: CATSRAALSGANVLTF
j_call: TRBJ2-6
d_call: NA
clone_size: NA
v_call: TRBV15

cdr3_nt: TGTGCCAGCAGCACCTACGAGCAGTACTTC
cdr3_aa: CASSTYEQYF
j_call: TRBJ2-7
d_call: NA
clone_size: NA
v_call: TRBV2

cdr3_nt: TGTGCCAGCAGTGTGGACAGGGATGGCGGCTACACCTTC
cdr3_aa: CASSVDRDGGYTF
j_call: TRBJ1-2
d_call: TRBD1
clone_size: once
v_call: TRBV2

cdr3_nt: TGTGCCAGCAGCTTGACGATATACCCCCATGGCTACACCTTC
cdr3_aa: CASSLTIYPHGYTF
j_call: TRBJ1-2
d_call: NA
clone_size: NA
v_call: TRBV5-8

cdr3_nt: TGTGCCAGCAGTCTGGGGGGGGCCCCTTCACCCCTCCACTTT
cdr3_aa: CASSLGGAPSPLHF
j_call: TRBJ1-6
d_call: NA
clone_size: NA
v_call: TRBV27

cdr3_nt: TGTGCCAGCAGACTGACAGGGGGGGAGCAGTACTTC
cdr3_aa: CASRLTGGEQYF
j_call: TRBJ2-7
d_call: TRBD1
clone_size: NA
v_call: TRBV28

cdr3_nt: TGTGCCAGCAGCCAAGATCCGATGATTCTGGGGTTGAACACCGGGGAGCTGTTTTTT
cdr3_aa: CASSQDPMILGLNTGELFF
j_call: TRBJ2-2
d_call: NA
clone_size: NA
v_call: TRBV3-1/TRBV3-2

cdr3_nt: TGTGCCAGCAGTTCAGGGACCGTCAATAGAAACATTCAGTACTTC
cdr3_aa: CASSSGTVNRNIQYF
j_call: TRBJ2-4
d_call: NA
clone_size: NA
v_call: TRBV6-5

cdr3_nt: TGTGCCGAGGCGGGATCGAACACCGGGGAGCTGTTTTTT
cdr3_aa: CAEAGSNTGELFF
j_call: TRBJ2-2
d_call: NA
clone_size: NA
v_call: TRBV5-4

cdr3_nt: TGTGCCAGCAGCTTAGCTGGCGGTTTGGGCACTGAAGCTTTCTTT
cdr3_aa: CASSLAGGLGTEAFF
j_call: TRBJ1-1
d_call: NA
clone_size: NA
v_call: TRBV7-2

cdr3_nt: TGTGCCACCAGCAGGACAATAACAGGGGGCGGTTACAATGAGCAGTTCTTC
cdr3_aa: CATSRTITGGGYNEQFF
j_call: TRBJ2-1
d_call: TRBD1
clone_size: once
v_call: TRBV15

cdr3_nt: TGTGCCAGTAGTATCACTTCTACAGGTGGTAATTCACCCCTCCACTTT
cdr3_aa: CASSITSTGGNSPLHF
j_call: TRBJ1-6
d_call: NA
clone_size: NA
v_call: TRBV19

cdr3_nt: TGTGCCAGCAGCCGAAGACAGGTCACGGGGGAAATCAATCAGCCCCAGCATTTT
cdr3_aa: CASSRRQVTGEINQPQHF
j_call: TRBJ1-5
d_call: NA
clone_size: NA
v_call: TRBV5-5

cdr3_nt: TGTGCCAGCAGGGGGCGCGGAAACACCATATATTTT
cdr3_aa: CASRGRGNTIYF
j_call: TRBJ1-3
d_call: NA
clone_size: NA
v_call: TRBV3-1/TRBV3-2

cdr3_nt: TGCGCCAGCAGATCCGCCCTCGGGGTTCGAGAGACCCAGTACTTC
cdr3_aa: CASRSALGVRETQYF
j_call: TRBJ2-5
d_call: NA
clone_size: NA
v_call: TRBV5-1

cdr3_nt: TGCGCCAGTAATATCGGACTAGCAAGTAGCACAGATACGCAGTATTTT
cdr3_aa: CASNIGLASSTDTQYF
j_call: TRBJ2-3
d_call: TRBD2
clone_size: NA
v_call: TRBV4-1

cdr3_nt: TGTGCCAGCAGTGATCGGTCAGCAAACGCCTACGAGCAGTACTTC
cdr3_aa: CASSDRSANAYEQYF
j_call: TRBJ2-7
d_call: NA
clone_size: NA
v_call: TRBV6-1

cdr3_nt: TGTGCCAGCAGTGGGACTCCCGATACGCAGTATTTT
cdr3_aa: CASSGTPDTQYF
j_call: TRBJ2-3
d_call: NA
clone_size: NA
v_call: TRBV12-3/TRBV12-4

cdr3_nt: TGTGCCAGTTCGCTAGGACAGGGGAGCTCTGGGGCCAACGTCCTGACTTTC
cdr3_aa: CASSLGQGSSGANVLTF
j_call: TRBJ2-6
d_call: TRBD1
clone_size: NA
v_call: TRBV7-9

cdr3_nt: TGTGCCAGCAGCTCAGAAGTTACAGATACGCAGTATTTT
cdr3_aa: CASSSEVTDTQYF
j_call: TRBJ2-3
d_call: NA
clone_size: once
v_call: TRBV13

cdr3_nt: TGCGCCAGCAGCTTCCGGGGGGGCTCCTACAATGAGCAGTTCTTC
cdr3_aa: CASSFRGGSYNEQFF
j_call: TRBJ2-1
d_call: TRBD2
clone_size: NA
v_call: TRBV5-1

cdr3_nt: TGTGCCAGCAGCCAACGTGCGCAGAGCGCCACTGAAGCTTTCTTT
cdr3_aa: CASSQRAQSATEAFF
j_call: TRBJ1-1
d_call: NA
clone_size: NA
v_call: TRBV14

cdr3_nt: TGTGCCAGCAGCTTAGGGACAGGGGAAATCGAGCAGTACTTC
cdr3_aa: CASSLGTGEIEQYF
j_call: TRBJ2-7
d_call: TRBD1
clone_size: NA
v_call: TRBV7-9

cdr3_nt: TGTGCCAGCAGTGGGGCAGAAGGAAACACCATATATTTT
cdr3_aa: CASSGAEGNTIYF
j_call: TRBJ1-3
d_call: NA
clone_size: NA
v_call: TRBV2

cdr3_nt: TGTGCCAGCAGTATGCAGAGGAACACTGAAGCTTTCTTT
cdr3_aa: CASSMQRNTEAFF
j_call: TRBJ1-1
d_call: NA
clone_size: NA
v_call: TRBV7-2

cdr3_nt: TGTGCCAGTAGCCCTGTTCTGCCCGGGGAGCTGTTTTTT
cdr3_aa: CASSPVLPGELFF
j_call: TRBJ2-2
d_call: NA
clone_size: NA
v_call: TRBV19